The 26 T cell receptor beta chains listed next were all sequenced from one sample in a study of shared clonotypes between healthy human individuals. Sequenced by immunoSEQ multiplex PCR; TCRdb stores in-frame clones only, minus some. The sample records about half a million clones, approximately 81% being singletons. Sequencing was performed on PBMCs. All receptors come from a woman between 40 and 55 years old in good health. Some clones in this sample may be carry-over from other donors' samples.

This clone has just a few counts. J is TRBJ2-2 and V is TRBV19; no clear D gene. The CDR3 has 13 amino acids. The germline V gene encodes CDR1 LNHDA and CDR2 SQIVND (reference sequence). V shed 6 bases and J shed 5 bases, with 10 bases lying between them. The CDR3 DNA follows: TGTGCCAGTAGCCCCTCCGCGACCGGGGAGCTGTTTTTT. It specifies CASSPSATGELFF.

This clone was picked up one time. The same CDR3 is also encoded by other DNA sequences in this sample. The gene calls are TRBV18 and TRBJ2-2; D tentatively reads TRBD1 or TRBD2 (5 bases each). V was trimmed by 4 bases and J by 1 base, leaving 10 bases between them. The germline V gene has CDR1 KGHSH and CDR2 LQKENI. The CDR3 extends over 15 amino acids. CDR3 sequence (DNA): TGTGCCAGCTCACGAGGGACGGAGAACACCGGGGAGCTGTTTTTT. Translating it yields CASSRGTENTGELFF.

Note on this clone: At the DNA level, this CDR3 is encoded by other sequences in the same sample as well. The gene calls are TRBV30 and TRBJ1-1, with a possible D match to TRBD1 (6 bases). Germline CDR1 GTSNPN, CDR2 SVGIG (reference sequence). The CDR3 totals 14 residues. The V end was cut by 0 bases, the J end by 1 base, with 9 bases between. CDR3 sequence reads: CAWSVPRGNTEAFF. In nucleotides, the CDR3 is TGTGCCTGGAGTGTACCCAGGGGGAACACTGAAGCTTTCTTT.

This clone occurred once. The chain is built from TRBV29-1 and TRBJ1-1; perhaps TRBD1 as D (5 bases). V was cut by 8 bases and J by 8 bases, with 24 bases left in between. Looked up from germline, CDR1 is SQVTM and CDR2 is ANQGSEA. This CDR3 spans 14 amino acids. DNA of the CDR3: TGCAGCTCCCTCGTCAGGGATAGCTTGAGCGAAGCTTTCTTT. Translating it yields CSSLVRDSLSEAFF.

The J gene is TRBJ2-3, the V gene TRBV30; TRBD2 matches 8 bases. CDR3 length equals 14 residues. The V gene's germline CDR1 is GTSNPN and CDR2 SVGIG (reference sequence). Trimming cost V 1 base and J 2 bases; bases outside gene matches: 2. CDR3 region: CAWSAGLATDTQYF. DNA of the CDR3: TGTGCCTGGAGTGCCGGACTAGCCACAGATACGCAGTATTTT.

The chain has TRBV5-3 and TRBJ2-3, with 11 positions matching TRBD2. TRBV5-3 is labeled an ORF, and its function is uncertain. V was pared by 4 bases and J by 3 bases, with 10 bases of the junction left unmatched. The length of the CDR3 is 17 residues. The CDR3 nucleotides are TGTGCCAGAAGCCTGGTAGGTACTAGCGGGAGAACAGATACGCAGTATTTT. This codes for CARSLVGTSGRTDTQYF.

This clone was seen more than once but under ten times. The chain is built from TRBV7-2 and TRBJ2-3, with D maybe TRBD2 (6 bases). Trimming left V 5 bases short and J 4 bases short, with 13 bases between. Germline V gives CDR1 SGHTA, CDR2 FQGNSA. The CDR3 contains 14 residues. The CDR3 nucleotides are TGTGCCAGCAGCCCGACTAGGCCCCCAGATACGCAGTATTTT. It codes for CASSPTRPPDTQYF.

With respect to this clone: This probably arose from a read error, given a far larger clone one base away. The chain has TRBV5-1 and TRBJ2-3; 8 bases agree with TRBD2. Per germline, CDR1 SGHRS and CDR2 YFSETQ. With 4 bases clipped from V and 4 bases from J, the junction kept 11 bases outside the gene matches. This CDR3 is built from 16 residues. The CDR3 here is CASSEEQGLGSDTQYF. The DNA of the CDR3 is TGCGCCAGCAGCGAAGAGCAGGGACTAGGCTCAGATACGCAGTATTTT.

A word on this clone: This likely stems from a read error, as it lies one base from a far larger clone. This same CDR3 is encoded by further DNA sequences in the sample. CDR3 sequence (DNA): TGCGCCAGCATCCACGACACCGGGGAGCTGTTTTTT. The encoded protein is CASIHDTGELFF. V and J are TRBV10-2 and TRBJ2-2; D unclear. The CDR3 is 12 amino acids. Germline V gene data show CDR1 as WSHSY and CDR2 as SAAADI. V was pared by 7 bases and J by 3 bases, with 6 bases between.

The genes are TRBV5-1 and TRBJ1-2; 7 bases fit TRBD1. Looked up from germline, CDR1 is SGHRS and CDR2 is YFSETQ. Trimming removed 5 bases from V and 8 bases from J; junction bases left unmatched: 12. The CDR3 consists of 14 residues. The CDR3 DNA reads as TGCGCCAGCAGTCCTGGACAGGCGGTATCAGGCTACACCTTC. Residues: CASSPGQAVSGYTF.

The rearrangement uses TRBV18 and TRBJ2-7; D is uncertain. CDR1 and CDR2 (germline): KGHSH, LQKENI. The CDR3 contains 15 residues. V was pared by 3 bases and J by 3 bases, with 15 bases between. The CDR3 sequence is CASSPVSTKRYEQYF. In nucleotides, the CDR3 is TGTGCCAGCTCACCGGTAAGCACGAAACGCTACGAGCAGTACTTC. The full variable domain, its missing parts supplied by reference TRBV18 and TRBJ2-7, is NAGVMQNPRHLVRRRGQEARLRCSPMKGHSHVYWYRQLPEEGLKFMVYLQKENIIDESGMPKERFSAEFPKEGPSILRIQQVVRGDSAAYFCASSPVSTKRYEQYFGPGTRLTVT.

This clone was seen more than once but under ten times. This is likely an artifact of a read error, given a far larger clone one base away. CDR3 sequence reads: CASSEYATGQGNAEAFF. The CDR3 DNA sequence: TGTGCCAGCAGTGAATATGCGACTGGGCAGGGGAACGCTGAAGCTTTCTTT. The chain links TRBV25-1 to TRBJ1-1, with D perhaps TRBD1 (6 bases). CDR1 and CDR2 from the germline V gene are MGHDK and SYGVNS. The CDR3 extends over 17 amino acids.

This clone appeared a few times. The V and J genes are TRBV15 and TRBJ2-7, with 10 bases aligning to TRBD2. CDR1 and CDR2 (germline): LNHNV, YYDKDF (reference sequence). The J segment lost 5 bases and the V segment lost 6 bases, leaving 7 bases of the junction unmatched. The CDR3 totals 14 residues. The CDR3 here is CATRWSGGGDEQYF. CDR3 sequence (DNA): TGTGCCACCAGATGGAGCGGGGGGGGCGACGAGCAGTACTTC.

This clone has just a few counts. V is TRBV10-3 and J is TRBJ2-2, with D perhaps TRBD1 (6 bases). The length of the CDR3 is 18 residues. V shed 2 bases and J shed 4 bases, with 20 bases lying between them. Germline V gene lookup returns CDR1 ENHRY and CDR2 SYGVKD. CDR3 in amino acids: CAISEHRQGRLSTGELFF. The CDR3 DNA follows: TGTGCCATCAGTGAGCACCGGCAGGGGCGTCTTAGCACCGGGGAGCTGTTTTTT.

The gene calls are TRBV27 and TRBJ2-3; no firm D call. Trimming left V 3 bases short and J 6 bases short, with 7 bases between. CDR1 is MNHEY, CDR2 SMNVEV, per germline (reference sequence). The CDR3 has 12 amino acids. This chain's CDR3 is CASSFMGDTQYF. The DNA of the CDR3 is TGTGCCAGCAGTTTCATGGGGGATACGCAGTATTTT.

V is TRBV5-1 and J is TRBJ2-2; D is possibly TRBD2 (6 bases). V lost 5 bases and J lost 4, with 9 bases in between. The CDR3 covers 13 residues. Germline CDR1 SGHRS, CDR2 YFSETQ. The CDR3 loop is CASRAEGTGELFF. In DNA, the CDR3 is TGCGCCAGCAGAGCGGAGGGCACCGGGGAGCTGTTTTTT. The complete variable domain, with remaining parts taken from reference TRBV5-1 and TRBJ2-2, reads KAGVTQTPRYLIKTRGQQVTLSCSPISGHRSVSWYQQTPGQGLQFLFEYFSETQRNKGNFPGRFSGRQFSNSRSEMNVSTLELGDSALYLCASRAEGTGELFFGEGSRLTVL.

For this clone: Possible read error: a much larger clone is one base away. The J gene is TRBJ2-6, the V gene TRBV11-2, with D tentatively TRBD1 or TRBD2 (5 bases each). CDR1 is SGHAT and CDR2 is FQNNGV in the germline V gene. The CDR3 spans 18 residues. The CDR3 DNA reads TGTGCCTGCAGCTTTATTCCTGGGACGTCCCCTGGGGCCAACGTCCTGACTTTC. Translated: CACSFIPGTSPGANVLTF. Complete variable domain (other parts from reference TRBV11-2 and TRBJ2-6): EAGVAQSPRYKIIEKRQSVAFWCNPISGHATLYWYQQILGQGPKLLIQFQNNGVVDDSQLPKDRFSAERLKGVDSTLKIQPAKLEDSAVYLCACSFIPGTSPGANVLTFGAGSRLTVL.

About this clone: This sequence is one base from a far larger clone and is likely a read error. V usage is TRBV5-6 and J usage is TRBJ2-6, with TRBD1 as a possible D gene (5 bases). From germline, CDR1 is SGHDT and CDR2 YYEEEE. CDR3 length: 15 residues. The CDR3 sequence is CASSLWSSGANVLIF. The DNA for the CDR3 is TGTGCCAGCAGCTTGTGGAGCTCTGGGGCCAACGTCCTGATTTTC. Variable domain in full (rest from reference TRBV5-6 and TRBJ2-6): DAGVTQSPTHLIKTRGQQVTLRCSPKSGHDTVSWYQQALGQGPQFIFQYYEEEERQRGNFPDRFSGHQFPNYSSELNVNALLLGDSALYLCASSLWSSGANVLIFGAGSRLTVL.

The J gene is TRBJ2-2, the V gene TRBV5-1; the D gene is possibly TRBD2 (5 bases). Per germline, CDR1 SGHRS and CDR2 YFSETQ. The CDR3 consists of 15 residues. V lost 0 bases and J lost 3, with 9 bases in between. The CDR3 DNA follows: TGCGCCAGCAGCTTGGAGGCAGCGGACACCGGGGAGCTGTTTTTT. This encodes CASSLEAADTGELFF.

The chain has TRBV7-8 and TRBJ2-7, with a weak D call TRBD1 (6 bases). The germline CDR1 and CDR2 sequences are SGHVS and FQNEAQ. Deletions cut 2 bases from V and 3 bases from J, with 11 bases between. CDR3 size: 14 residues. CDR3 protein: CASSLSAGDYEQYF. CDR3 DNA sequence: TGTGCCAGCAGCTTAAGTGCAGGGGACTACGAGCAGTACTTC.

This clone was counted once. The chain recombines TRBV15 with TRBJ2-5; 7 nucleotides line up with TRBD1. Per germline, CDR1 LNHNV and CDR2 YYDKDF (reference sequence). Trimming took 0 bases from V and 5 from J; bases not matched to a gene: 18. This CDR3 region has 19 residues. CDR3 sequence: CATSREPPGTEPELETQYF. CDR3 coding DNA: TGTGCCACCAGCAGAGAGCCACCCGGGACAGAGCCTGAATTGGAGACCCAGTACTTC.

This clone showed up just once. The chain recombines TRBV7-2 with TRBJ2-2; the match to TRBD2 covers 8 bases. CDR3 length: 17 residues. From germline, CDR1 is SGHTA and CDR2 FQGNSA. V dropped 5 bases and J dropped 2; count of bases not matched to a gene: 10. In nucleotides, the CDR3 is TGTGCCAGCAGCCCCGGGGGGGCGGGAGGAAACACCGGGGAGCTGTTTTTT. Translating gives CASSPGGAGGNTGELFF.

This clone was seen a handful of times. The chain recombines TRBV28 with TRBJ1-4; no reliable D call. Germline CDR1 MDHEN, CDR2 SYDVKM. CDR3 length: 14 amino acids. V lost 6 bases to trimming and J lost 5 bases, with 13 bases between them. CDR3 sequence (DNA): TGTGCCAGCAGGGAGGGTCATAGGAATGAAAAACTGTTTTTT. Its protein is CASREGHRNEKLFF. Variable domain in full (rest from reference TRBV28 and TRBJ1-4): DVKVTQSSRYLVKRTGEKVFLECVQDMDHENMFWYRQDPGLGLRLIYFSYDVKMKEKGDIPEGYSVSREKKERFSLILESASTNQTSMYLCASREGHRNEKLFFGSGTQLSVL.

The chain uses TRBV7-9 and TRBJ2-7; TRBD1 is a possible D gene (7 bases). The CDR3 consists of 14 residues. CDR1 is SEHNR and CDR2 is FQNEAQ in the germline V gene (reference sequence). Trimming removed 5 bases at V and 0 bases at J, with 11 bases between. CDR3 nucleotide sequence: TGTGCCAGCAGCCCGGGGGACAGCTCCTACGAGCAGTACTTC. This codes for CASSPGDSSYEQYF.

The CDR3: CASSKQGEQFF. The CDR3 DNA reads as TGTGCCAGCTCAAAACAGGGGGAGCAGTTCTTC. The rearrangement joins TRBV18 to TRBJ2-1, with 7 bases lining up with TRBD1. V shed 5 bases, J shed 10 bases, and the junction held 2 bases outside the gene matches. CDR1 is KGHSH, CDR2 LQKENI, per germline. The CDR3 covers 11 residues.

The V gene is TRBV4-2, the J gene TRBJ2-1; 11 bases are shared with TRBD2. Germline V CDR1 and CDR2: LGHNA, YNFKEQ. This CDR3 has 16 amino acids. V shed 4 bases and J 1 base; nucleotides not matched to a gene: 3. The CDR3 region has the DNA TGTGCCAGCAGCCCGGGGACTAGCGGTTCCTACAATGAGCAGTTCTTC. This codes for CASSPGTSGSYNEQFF.